The clone carrying this T cell receptor (beta chain) has just a few counts. The record originates from a study of blood T cell repertoires in COVID-19. Background on the study: Researchers got acute and convalescent COVID-19 samples from the United States, Italy and Spain. The cDNA or gDNA used as material had been derived from T cells, B-cell-depleted T cells, or PBMCs.

Unmatched junction bases numbered 9, after V lost 7 bases and J lost 2 bases. There are 16 residues in the CDR3. Germline V CDR1 and CDR2: SNHLY, FYNNEI. Here immunoSEQ multiplex PCR was the method, and the copy in TCRdb shows in-frame clones only, minus some. There are around 49,000 clones in the sample; 81% occur only once, and around 20% lies in the top ten. Seattle participants joined during active infection and were tracked over time. The source is a woman of 80 years or more with COVID-19, enrolled during active disease. The chain is built from TRBV2 and TRBJ2-7, with TRBD1 matching over 12 bases. The source material was peripheral blood. DNA of the CDR3: TGTGCCAGCACAGAGGGGGACAGGGGGCTCCCCTACGAGCAGTACTTC. Encoded protein: CASTEGDRGLPYEQYF.